This is a list of T cell receptor beta chains from one sample in a study of T cells in Graves' hyperthyroidism and ophthalmopathy. TCRdb re-called the multiplex PCR reads with MiXCR, one entry per CDR3 protein. Found here are under 650,000 distinct CDR3 sequences, roughly 17% of them singletons; the top ten hold 3.8%. Specimen: blood. These receptors were collected from a woman aged 25-40 years with Graves' hyperthyroidism. CDR3s include the opening cysteine and the closing phenylalanine or tryptophan. Fields, in order: D gene, J gene, clone size, V gene, CDR3 protein, CDR3 DNA. The D gene is left open where the match is weak. Expanded clones get a size class; other rows say once, few or many, or leave the size out.

-	TRBJ2-1	-	TRBV24-1	CATSDLTGEQFF	TGTGCCACCAGTGATTTAACGGGAGAGCAGTTCTTC
-	TRBJ2-1	-	TRBV20-1	CSASLRMYNEQFF	TGCAGTGCTAGTTTACGGATGTACAATGAGCAGTTCTTC
TRBD2	TRBJ2-7	few	TRBV5-8	CASSLLPGTSGIYEQYF	TGTGCCAGCAGCCTGCTCCCCGGGACTAGCGGGATCTACGAGCAGTACTTC
TRBD2	TRBJ2-3	-	TRBV5-8	CASSLRSGGITDTQYF	TGTGCCAGCAGCTTGAGGTCGGGAGGGATAACAGATACGCAGTATTTT
-	TRBJ1-5	many	TRBV2	CASSDRIVRPQHF	TGTGCCAGCAGTGACAGGATTGTAAGGCCCCAGCATTTT
TRBD2	TRBJ2-1	few	TRBV19	CASSPLAGHEQFF	TGTGCCAGTAGCCCACTAGCGGGACATGAGCAGTTCTTC
TRBD2	TRBJ2-7	few	TRBV6-2/TRBV6-3	CASSYAGEYYEQYF	TGTGCCAGCAGTTACGCGGGAGAATATTACGAGCAGTACTTC
TRBD1	TRBJ1-1	many	TRBV27	CASSSDRANEAFF	TGTGCCAGCAGCTCCGACAGGGCGAATGAAGCTTTCTTT
-	TRBJ2-7	many	TRBV20-1	CSARDPGAYEQYF	TGCAGTGCTAGAGATCCCGGGGCCTACGAGCAGTACTTC
-	TRBJ2-3	few	TRBV7-6	CASSASRDTQYF	TGTGCCAGCAGCGCTTCAAGAGATACGCAGTATTTT
TRBD1	TRBJ1-1	many	TRBV3-1	CASSSDRPEAFF	TGTGCCAGCAGCTCGGACAGGCCAGAAGCTTTCTTT
-	TRBJ2-7	many	TRBV28	CASTESRGSLNEQYF	TGTGCCAGCACAGAATCGAGAGGGAGTCTTAACGAGCAGTACTTC
TRBD2	TRBJ2-1	many	TRBV7-9	CASSGIGGSSYNEQFF	TGTGCCAGCAGCGGTATCGGCGGGAGCTCCTACAATGAGCAGTTCTTC
-	TRBJ2-3	few	TRBV29-1	CSEISGSAQYF	TGCAGCGAAATCTCAGGGTCAGCGCAGTATTTT
TRBD1	TRBJ2-5	many	TRBV27	CASSPLGTGREETQYF	TGTGCCAGCAGTCCCCTCGGGACAGGGAGGGAGGAGACCCAGTACTTC
TRBD1	TRBJ1-6	few	TRBV19	CASSIDRVNSPLHF	TGTGCCAGTAGTATCGACAGGGTAAATTCACCCCTCCACTTT
-	TRBJ1-1	few	TRBV29-1	CSVANWGMNTEAFF	TGCAGCGTTGCCAATTGGGGGATGAACACTGAAGCTTTCTTT
-	TRBJ2-2	-	TRBV7-6	CASSLVGGTNTGELFF	TGTGCCAGCAGCTTAGTCGGCGGGACTAACACCGGGGAGCTGTTTTTT